This T cell receptor (beta chain) emerged from a study of cytomegalovirus exposure and HLA in healthy donors. Study results and limitations: It was in a later analysis that TCR association rates were seen to vary by HLA locus, highest for DRB1 and lowest for HLA-C.

As concerns this clone: The antigen remains unidentified.

PCR involved 60 Vbeta and 13 Jbeta primers. Authors' methods: In a later analysis, 75 million to 85 million unique TCR beta chains included roughly 11 million shared by two or more donors. The assay was immunoSEQ multiplex PCR, and TCRdb's table has in-frame clones only and misses some. V, J and clone size are taken as reported in that table, and D and trimming were inferred from the DNA itself. The table has fewer than 250,000 clones, about 87% seen once. The V segment lost 6 bases and the J segment 3 bases; nucleotides outside the gene matches: 16. The CDR3 has 17 amino acids. Per the germline V gene, CDR1 is SNHLY and CDR2 is FYNNEI.

The rearrangement links TRBV2 to TRBJ2-7; TRBD1 matches at 8 bases. The sample taken for sequencing was PBMCs. The TCR was taken from a woman between 18 and 29 years old in good health and CMV-seronegative. Here the CDR3 DNA reads TGTGCCAGCAGCGACCCGCCCGGGACAGGCGATCTCTACGAGCAGTACTTC. Translating gives CASSDPPGTGDLYEQYF.